The clone carrying this TCR beta chain has more than one count but fewer than ten. TCRdb used MiXCR to reprocess the 5' RACE reads, holding one entry per CDR3 protein. The sample holds about 530,000 distinct CDR3 sequences; 20% to 25% are singletons and the top ten take approximately 0.52%. Trimming left V 0 bases short and J 4 bases short, with 16 bases between. The CDR3 extends over 17 amino acids. The record originates from a study of identical twins. These data are also associated with another study on yellow fever vaccine responses in identical twins.

Sequencing was performed on CD4+ T cells sorted from blood. This chain links TRBV12-3 or TRBV12-4 with TRBJ2-1, with D possibly matching TRBD2 (5 bases). This clonotype originated in a woman aged 18-35 years in good health. The CDR3 DNA follows: TGTGCCAGCAGTTTAGCGCGGTCGGCGGGTTCGTACAATGAGCAGTTCTTC. It specifies CASSLARSAGSYNEQFF.